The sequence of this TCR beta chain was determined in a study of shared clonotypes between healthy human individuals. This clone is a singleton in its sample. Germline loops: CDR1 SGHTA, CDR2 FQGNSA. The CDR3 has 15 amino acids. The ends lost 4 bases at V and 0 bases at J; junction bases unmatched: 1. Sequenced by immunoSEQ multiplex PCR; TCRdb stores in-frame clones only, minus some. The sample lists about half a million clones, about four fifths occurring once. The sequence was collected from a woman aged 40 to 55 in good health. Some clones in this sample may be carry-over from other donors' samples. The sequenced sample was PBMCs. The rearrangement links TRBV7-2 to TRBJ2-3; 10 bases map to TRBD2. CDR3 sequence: CASSSAGGSTDTQYF. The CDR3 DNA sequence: TGTGCCAGCAGCTCAGCGGGAGGGAGCACAGATACGCAGTATTTT.